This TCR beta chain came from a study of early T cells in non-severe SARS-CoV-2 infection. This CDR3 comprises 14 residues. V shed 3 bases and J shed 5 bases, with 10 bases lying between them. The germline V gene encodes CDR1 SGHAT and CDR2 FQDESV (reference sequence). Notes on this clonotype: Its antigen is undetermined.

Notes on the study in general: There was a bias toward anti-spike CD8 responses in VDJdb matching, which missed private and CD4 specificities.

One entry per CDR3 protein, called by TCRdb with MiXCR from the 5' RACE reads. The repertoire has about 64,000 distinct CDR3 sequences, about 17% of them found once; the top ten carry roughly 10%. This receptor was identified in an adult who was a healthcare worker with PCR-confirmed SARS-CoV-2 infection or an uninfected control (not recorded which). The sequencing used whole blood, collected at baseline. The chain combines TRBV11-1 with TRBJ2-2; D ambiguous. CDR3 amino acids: CASSLVQPTGELFF. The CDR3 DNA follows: TGTGCCAGCAGCTTGGTACAGCCGACCGGGGAGCTGTTTTTT.